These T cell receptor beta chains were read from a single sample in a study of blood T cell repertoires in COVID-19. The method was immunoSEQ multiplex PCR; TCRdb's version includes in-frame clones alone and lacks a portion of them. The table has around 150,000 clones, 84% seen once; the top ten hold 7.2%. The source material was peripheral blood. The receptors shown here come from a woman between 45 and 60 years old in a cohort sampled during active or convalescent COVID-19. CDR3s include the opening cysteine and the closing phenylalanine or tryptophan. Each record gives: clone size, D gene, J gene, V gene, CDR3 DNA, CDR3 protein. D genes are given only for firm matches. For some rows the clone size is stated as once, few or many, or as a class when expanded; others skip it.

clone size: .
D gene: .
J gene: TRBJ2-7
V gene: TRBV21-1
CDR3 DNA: TGTGCCAGCAGGTATCGCCCTGGGACTAGCGGGGGGGGGAGCTCCTACGAGCAGTACTTC
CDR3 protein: CASRYRPGTSGGGSSYEQYF

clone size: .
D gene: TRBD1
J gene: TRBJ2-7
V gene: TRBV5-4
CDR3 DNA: TGTGCCAGCAGCTTTACAGGGGTTGGGTACGAGCAGTACTTC
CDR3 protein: CASSFTGVGYEQYF

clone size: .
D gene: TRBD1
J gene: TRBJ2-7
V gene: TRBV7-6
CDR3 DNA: TGTGCCAGCAGCTTAGATGGACAGGGCAGCGGCGAGCAGTACTTC
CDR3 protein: CASSLDGQGSGEQYF

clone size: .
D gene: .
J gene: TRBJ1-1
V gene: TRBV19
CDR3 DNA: TGTGCCAGCTCGGACAGATTGAACACTGAAGCTTTCTTT
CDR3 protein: CASSDRLNTEAFF

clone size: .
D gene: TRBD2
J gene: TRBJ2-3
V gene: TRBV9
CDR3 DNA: TGTGCCAGCAGCGCACTAGAGCGGGGGCCAGATACGCAGTATTTT
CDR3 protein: CASSALERGPDTQYF

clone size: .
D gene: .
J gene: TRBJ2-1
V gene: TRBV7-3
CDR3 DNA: TGTGCCAGCAGCCTCACAGGAGACACCTACAATGAGCAGTTCTTC
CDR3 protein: CASSLTGDTYNEQFF

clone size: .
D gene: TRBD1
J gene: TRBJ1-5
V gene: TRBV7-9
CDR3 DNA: TGTGCCAGCAGCGTCGGGACAGGTCAGCCCCAGCATTTT
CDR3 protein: CASSVGTGQPQHF

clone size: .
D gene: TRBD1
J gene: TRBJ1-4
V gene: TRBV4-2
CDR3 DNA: TGTGCCAGCAGCCAAACGCCCGCCGGGACAGGGAATGAAAAACTGTTTTTT
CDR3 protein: CASSQTPAGTGNEKLFF

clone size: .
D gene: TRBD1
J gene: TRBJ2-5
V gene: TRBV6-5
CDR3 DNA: TGTGCCAGCTCAGGACAGGGGGCATCGAGAGAGACCCAGTACTTC
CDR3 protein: CASSGQGASRETQYF

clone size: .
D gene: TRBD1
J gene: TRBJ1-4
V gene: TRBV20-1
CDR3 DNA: TGCAGTGCTAGTTCCAGGGACAGTCTAGAAAAACTGTTTTTT
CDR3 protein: CSASSRDSLEKLFF

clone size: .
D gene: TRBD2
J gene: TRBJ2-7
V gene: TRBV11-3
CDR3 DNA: TGTGCCAGCAGCCTAGGGACTAGCGGAGCCTACGAGCAGTACTTC
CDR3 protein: CASSLGTSGAYEQYF

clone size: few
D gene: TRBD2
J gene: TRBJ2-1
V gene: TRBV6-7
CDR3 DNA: TGTGCCAGCAGTCCTACTAGCGGGGGGCCTCTAAACAACAATGAGCAGTTCTTC
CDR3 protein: CASSPTSGGPLNNNEQFF

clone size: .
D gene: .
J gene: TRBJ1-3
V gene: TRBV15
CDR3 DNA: TGTGCCGCCGGCAGTCCTAGCTCTGGAAACACCATATATTTT
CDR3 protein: CAAGSPSSGNTIYF

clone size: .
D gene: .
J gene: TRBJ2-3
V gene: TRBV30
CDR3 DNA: TGTGCCTGGAGTGTTCGAGTTGCAGATACGCAGTATTTT
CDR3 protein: CAWSVRVADTQYF

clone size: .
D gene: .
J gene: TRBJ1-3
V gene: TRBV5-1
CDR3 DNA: TGCGCCAGCAGCTCCTGGGGAGAGGCGACAAACACCATATATTTT
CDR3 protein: CASSSWGEATNTIYF

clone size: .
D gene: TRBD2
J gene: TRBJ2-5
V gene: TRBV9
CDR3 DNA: TGTGCCAGCAGCGTAGCACTAGCGGAGAACCAAGAGACCCAGTACTTC
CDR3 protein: CASSVALAENQETQYF

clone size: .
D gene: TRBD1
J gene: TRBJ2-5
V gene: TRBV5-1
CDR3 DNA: TGCGCCAGCAGCTCCGGGACAGTTAAAGAGACCCAGTACTTC
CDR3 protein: CASSSGTVKETQYF

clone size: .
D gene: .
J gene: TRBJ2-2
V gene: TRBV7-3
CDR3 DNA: TGTGCCAGCAGTTTTAGCGGCACGGGCACCGGGGAGCTGTTTTTT
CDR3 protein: CASSFSGTGTGELFF

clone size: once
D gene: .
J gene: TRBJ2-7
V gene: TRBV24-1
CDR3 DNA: TGTGCCACCAGTGATTCGGGGAAAATGTCTTGCGAGCAGTACTTC
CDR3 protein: CATSDSGKMSCEQYF

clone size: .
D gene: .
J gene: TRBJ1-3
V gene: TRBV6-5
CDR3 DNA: TGTGCCAGCAGGACAGACGGAAACACCATATATTTT
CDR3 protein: CASRTDGNTIYF

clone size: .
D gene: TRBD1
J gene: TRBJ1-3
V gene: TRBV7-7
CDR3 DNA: TGTGCTAGCAGCTCGGGACAGGCGAGCTCTGGAAACACCATATATTTT
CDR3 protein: CASSSGQASSGNTIYF

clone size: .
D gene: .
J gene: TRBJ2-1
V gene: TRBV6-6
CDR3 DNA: TGTGCCAGCAGGGATGTTGGTGGGCGCAATGAGCAGTTCTTC
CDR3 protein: CASRDVGGRNEQFF

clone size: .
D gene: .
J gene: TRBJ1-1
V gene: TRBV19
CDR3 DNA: TGTGCCAGCGGCTCGGCAGGGGTTGGCACTGAAGCTTTCTTT
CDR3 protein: CASGSAGVGTEAFF

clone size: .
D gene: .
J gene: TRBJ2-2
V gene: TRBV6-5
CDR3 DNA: TGTGCCAGCAGTCGTATAATCGGGGAGCTGTTTTTT
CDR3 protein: CASSRIIGELFF

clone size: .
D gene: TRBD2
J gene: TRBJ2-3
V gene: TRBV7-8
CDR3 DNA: TGTGCCAGCAGCCCGGGACTAGCGGGGGTATCCAAGATACATACGCAGTATTTT
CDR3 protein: CASSPGLAGVSKIHTQYF

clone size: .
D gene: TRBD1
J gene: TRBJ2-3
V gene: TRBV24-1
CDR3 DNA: TGTGCCACCGGGTTAGAGGGACAGGGTATCGCAGATACGCAGTATTTT
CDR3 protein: CATGLEGQGIADTQYF

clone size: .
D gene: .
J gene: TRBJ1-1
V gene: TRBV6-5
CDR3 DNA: TGTGCCAGCAGTTCGGATCAGGGGTGGACTGAAGCTTTCTTT
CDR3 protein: CASSSDQGWTEAFF

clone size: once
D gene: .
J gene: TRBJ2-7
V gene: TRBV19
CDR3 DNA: TGTGCCAGTAGAGACAGCTACGAGCAGTACTTC
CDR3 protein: CASRDSYEQYF

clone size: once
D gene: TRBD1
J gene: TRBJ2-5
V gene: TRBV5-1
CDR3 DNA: TGCGCCAGCAGCCCCGACAGGGGGGTGGAGACCCAGTACTTC
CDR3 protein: CASSPDRGVETQYF

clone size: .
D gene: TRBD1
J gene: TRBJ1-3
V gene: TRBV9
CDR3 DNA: TGTGCCAGCAGCGCAGAGACAGGGGCTCGAAACACCATATATTTT
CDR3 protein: CASSAETGARNTIYF

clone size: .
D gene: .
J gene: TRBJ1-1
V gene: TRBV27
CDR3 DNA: TGTGCCAGCCATCCAGCCCCCCTAGACAATCCCTACAGGATAAGCGCTGAAGCTTTCTTT
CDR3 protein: CASHPAPLDNPYRISAEAFF

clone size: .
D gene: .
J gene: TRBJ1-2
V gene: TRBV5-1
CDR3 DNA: TGCGCCAGCAGAGACGGGGACTATGGCTACACCTTC
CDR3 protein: CASRDGDYGYTF

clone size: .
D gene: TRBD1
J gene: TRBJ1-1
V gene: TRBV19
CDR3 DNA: TGTGCCAGTAGTATCGACAGGGATTTCGCTGAAGCTTTCTTT
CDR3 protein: CASSIDRDFAEAFF

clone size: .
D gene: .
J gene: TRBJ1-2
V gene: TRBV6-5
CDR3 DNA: TGTGCCAGCAGTTCCCCTACAGGAAGCTATGGCTACACCTTC
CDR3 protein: CASSSPTGSYGYTF

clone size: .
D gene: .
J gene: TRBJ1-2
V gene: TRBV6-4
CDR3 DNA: TGTGCCAGCGGACACGTTGGCTACACCTTC
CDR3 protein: CASGHVGYTF

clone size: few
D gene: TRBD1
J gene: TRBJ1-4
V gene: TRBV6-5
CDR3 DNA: TGTGCCAGCAGTTACTCGACAGGGTGGGGTGAAAAACTGTTTTTT
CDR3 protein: CASSYSTGWGEKLFF

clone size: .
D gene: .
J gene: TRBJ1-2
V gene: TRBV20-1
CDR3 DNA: TGCAGTCCAGGACAGAACTATGGCTACACCTTC
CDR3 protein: CSPGQNYGYTF

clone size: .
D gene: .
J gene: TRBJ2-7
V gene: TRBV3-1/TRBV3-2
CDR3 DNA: TGTGCCAGCAGCCAAGGCGGACAGACGAGCTCCTACGAGCAGTACTTC
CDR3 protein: CASSQGGQTSSYEQYF

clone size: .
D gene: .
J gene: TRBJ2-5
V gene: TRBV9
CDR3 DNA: TGTGCCAGCAGCGAATCTGACAGACAAGAGACCCAGTACTTC
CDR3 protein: CASSESDRQETQYF

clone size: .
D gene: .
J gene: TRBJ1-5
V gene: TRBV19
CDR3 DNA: TGTGCCAGTAGTATTTGGGGGGGTAGCAATCAGCCCCAGCATTTT
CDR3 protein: CASSIWGGSNQPQHF

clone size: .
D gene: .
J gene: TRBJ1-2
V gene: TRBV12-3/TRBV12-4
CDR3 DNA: TGTGCCAGCAGGGGCGAAGGAAGGCACTACACCTTC
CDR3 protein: CASRGEGRHYTF

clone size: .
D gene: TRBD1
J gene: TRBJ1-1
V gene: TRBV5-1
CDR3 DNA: TGCGCCAGCAGCCCCAGGACAGGGGGCGCCGCCTCTGAAGCTTTCTTT
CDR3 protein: CASSPRTGGAASEAFF

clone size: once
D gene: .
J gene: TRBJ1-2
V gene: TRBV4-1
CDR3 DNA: TGCGCCAGCAGCCAAGAAGGCAGGGGTGATGGCTACACCTTC
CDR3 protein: CASSQEGRGDGYTF

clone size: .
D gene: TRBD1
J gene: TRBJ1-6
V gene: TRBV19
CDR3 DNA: TGTGCCAGTAGTAACGACAGGGCTTCACCCCTCCACTTT
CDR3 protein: CASSNDRASPLHF

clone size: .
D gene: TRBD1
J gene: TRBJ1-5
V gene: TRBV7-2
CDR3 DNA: TGTGCCAGCAGCCAGCAACAGGGGGCAAATCAGCCCCAGCATTTT
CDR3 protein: CASSQQQGANQPQHF

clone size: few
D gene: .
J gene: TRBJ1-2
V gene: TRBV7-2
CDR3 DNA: TGTGCCAGCAGCTTAGAGGCGGGAGGGCCCTATGGCTACACCTTC
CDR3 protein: CASSLEAGGPYGYTF

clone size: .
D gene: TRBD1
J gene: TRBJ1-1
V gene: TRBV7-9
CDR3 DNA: TGTGCCAGCGACCACCCCGGACAGGGGGCGTTTACTTTCTTT
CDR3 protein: CASDHPGQGAFTFF

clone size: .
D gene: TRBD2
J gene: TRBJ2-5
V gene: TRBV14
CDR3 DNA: TGTGCCAGCAGCCTGACTAGCTACCCGTCATGGACCCAGTACTTC
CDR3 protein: CASSLTSYPSWTQYF

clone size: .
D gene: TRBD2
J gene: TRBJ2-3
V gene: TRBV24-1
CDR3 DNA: TGTGCCACCAGTGACCCTTGGCGGGGGGACACAGATACGCAGTATTTT
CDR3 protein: CATSDPWRGDTDTQYF

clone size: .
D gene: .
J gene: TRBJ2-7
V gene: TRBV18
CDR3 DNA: TGTGCCAGCTCTCCCACCCTTGGGCACGAGCAGTACTTC
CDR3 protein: CASSPTLGHEQYF

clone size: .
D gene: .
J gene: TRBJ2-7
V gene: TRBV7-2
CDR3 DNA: TGTGCCAGCAGCTTAGGGCAGGGCGCCTACGAGCAGTACTTC
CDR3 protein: CASSLGQGAYEQYF

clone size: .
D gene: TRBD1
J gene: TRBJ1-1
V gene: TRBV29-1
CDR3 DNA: TGCAGCGTGAAACACGGGACAGGGGGGACTGAAGCTTTCTTT
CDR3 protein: CSVKHGTGGTEAFF

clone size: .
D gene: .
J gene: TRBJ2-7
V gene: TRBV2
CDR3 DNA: TGTGCCTTGGGGAGCTCCTACGAGCAGTACTTC
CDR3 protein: CALGSSYEQYF

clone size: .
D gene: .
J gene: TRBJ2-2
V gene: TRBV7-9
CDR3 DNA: TGTGCCAGCAGCTTGGGAGCTAACACCGGGGAGCTGTTTTTT
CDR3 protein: CASSLGANTGELFF

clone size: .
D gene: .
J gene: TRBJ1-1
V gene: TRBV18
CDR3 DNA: TGTGCCAGCTCCCCCGGGTCGAACACTGAAGCTTTCTTT
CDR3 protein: CASSPGSNTEAFF

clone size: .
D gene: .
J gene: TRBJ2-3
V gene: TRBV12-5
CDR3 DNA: TGTGCTAGTGGTTTGGTGATTGGGGGCTCAGATACGCAGTATTTT
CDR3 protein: CASGLVIGGSDTQYF

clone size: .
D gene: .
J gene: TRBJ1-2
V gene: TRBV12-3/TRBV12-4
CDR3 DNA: TGTGCCAGCAGTTTCGGAGGGTCGCCGGGGACCTTC
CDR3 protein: CASSFGGSPGTF